A single sample gave rise to the 10 T cell receptor beta chains below, sequenced in a study of T-cell memory formation after mild COVID-19. TCRdb re-analysed the 5' RACE reads in MiXCR, keeping a single row per CDR3 protein. This table holds around 320,000 distinct CDR3 sequences, around 28% found once. Sequenced: PBMCs or a T cell subset sorted from them (not recorded which). These receptors came from an adult woman who had mild COVID-19 (a few samples of this study predate the infection). Cell type and time point are not known.

This clonotype was observed a few times. This chain links TRBV7-3 with TRBJ1-1; D is undetermined. The CDR3 is 14 amino acids. Germline loops: CDR1 SGHTA, CDR2 FQGTGA. Trimming took off 5 bases at V and 7 bases at J, with 17 bases between the two ends. The CDR3: CASSPPGKANEAFF. The CDR3 DNA reads as TGTGCCAGCAGCCCCCCTGGCAAGGCGAATGAAGCTTTCTTT.

This sequence joins TRBV12-3 or TRBV12-4 and TRBJ1-1; maybe TRBD1 (5 bases). The CDR3 sequence is 15 residues long. V was pared by 3 bases and J by 5 bases, with 16 bases between. The CDR3 region is CASSFRRIEGTEAFF. In DNA, the CDR3 is TGTGCCAGCAGTTTTAGGCGGATTGAGGGGACTGAAGCTTTCTTT.

The chain is built from TRBV7-9 and TRBJ1-5; TRBD1 is a possible D gene (6 bases). Looked up from germline, CDR1 is SEHNR and CDR2 is FQNEAQ (reference sequence). The CDR3 contains 15 residues. V lost 2 bases to trimming and J lost 5 bases, with 13 bases between them. The CDR3, as DNA: TGTGCCAGCAGCTTAACAGGGACGTATGATCAGCCCCAGCATTTT. This codes for CASSLTGTYDQPQHF. The full variable domain, its missing parts supplied by reference TRBV7-9 and TRBJ1-5, is DTGVSQNPRHKITKRGQNVTFRCDPISEHNRLYWYRQTLGQGPEFLTYFQNEAQLEKSRLLSDRFSAERPKGSFSTLEIQRTEQGDSAMYLCASSLTGTYDQPQHFGDGTRLSIL.

This clonotype was seen a handful of times. The J gene is TRBJ2-6, the V gene TRBV7-9; D is possibly TRBD1 (6 bases). V lost 5 bases and J lost 0, with 23 bases in between. This CDR3 is 20 amino acids long. Germline V lookup: CDR1 SEHNR, CDR2 FQNEAQ (reference sequence). CDR3 nucleotide sequence: TGTGCCAGCAGCCGACCGCCGGGACACCCTTCGAGCTCTGGGGCCAACGTCCTGACTTTC. Residues: CASSRPPGHPSSSGANVLTF.

This clonotype was seen a few times. The V and J genes are TRBV11-2 and TRBJ2-1; TRBD2 might be the D (5 bases). The CDR3 loop spans 11 amino acids. The germline V gene encodes CDR1 SGHAT and CDR2 FQNNGV. V dropped 5 bases and J dropped 9 bases, with 8 bases sitting between them. CDR3 region: CASSAGSEQFF. CDR3 coding DNA: TGTGCCAGCAGCGCGGGCAGTGAGCAGTTCTTC. The full variable domain, its missing parts supplied by reference TRBV11-2 and TRBJ2-1, is EAGVAQSPRYKIIEKRQSVAFWCNPISGHATLYWYQQILGQGPKLLIQFQNNGVVDDSQLPKDRFSAERLKGVDSTLKIQPAKLEDSAVYLCASSAGSEQFFGPGTRLTVL.

This sequence joins TRBV7-3 and TRBJ2-3; unclear D gene. Looked up from germline, CDR1 is SGHTA and CDR2 is FQGTGA. The V and J ends lost 4 bases and 0 bases respectively, with 11 bases between them. The CDR3 has 15 amino acids. In DNA, the CDR3 is TGTGCCAGCAGCTCAAACAGCTTTAGCACAGATACGCAGTATTTT. It yields the protein CASSSNSFSTDTQYF.

V gene TRBV12-3 or TRBV12-4 combines with J gene TRBJ1-1; D call uncertain. The CDR3 is made up of 15 amino acids. V was shortened by 5 bases and J by 4 bases, with 17 bases between the two germline ends. This CDR3 is CASSPSREVSTEAFF. The DNA for the CDR3 is TGTGCCAGCAGTCCCAGTCGGGAAGTGAGCACTGAAGCTTTCTTT.

The rearrangement uses TRBV18 and TRBJ2-5, with TRBD2 matching over 9 bases. Unmatched junction bases numbered 6, after V lost 3 bases and J lost 1 base. The CDR3 contains 16 residues. From germline, CDR1 is KGHSH and CDR2 LQKENI. This chain's CDR3 is CASSPAISGGQETQYF. CDR3 DNA: TGTGCCAGCTCACCCGCGATTAGCGGGGGCCAAGAGACCCAGTACTTC. Filled out from reference TRBV18 and TRBJ2-5, the complete variable domain reads NAGVMQNPRHLVRRRGQEARLRCSPMKGHSHVYWYRQLPEEGLKFMVYLQKENIIDESGMPKERFSAEFPKEGPSILRIQQVVRGDSAAYFCASSPAISGGQETQYFGPGTRLLVL.

This chain joins TRBV6-6 and TRBJ2-1, with a weak D call TRBD1 (6 bases). Germline CDR1 is MNHNY and CDR2 is SVGAGI (reference sequence). The CDR3 runs 15 residues. V lost 2 bases and J 5 bases, leaving 13 bases between the germline ends. CDR3 in DNA: TGTGCCAGCAGTTACCAGACAGGAGAAGACAATGAGCAGTTCTTC. It translates to CASSYQTGEDNEQFF.

This clonotype appeared a few times. The rearrangement links TRBV12-3 or TRBV12-4 to TRBJ2-2; 7 bases line up with TRBD2. This CDR3 spans 13 amino acids. The trim removed 10 bases at V and 6 bases at J, leaving 8 bases unmatched. Written as DNA, the CDR3 is TGTGCCACCGGGGGGAACGTCGCCGGGGAGCTGTTTTTT. This codes for CATGGNVAGELFF.